The 24 T cell receptor beta chains below were found in one sample sequenced in a study of T-cell reconstitution after alpha-beta-depleted transplantation in children. The library targeted TCRbeta and was prepared with unique molecular identifiers. MiXCR was run by TCRdb on the PCR reads, yielding one entry per CDR3 protein. The sample lists over 150,000 distinct CDR3 sequences, approximately 6.3% occurring once. The specimen comprised PBMCs, sampled before TCRalphabeta/CD19-depleted stem cell transplant. These receptors all stem from a boy aged 2 to 10 with acute lymphoblastic leukemia, due to receive a stem cell transplant.

The table lists this clonotype with many counts. This sequence joins TRBV12-3 or TRBV12-4 and TRBJ1-2, with TRBD1 as a possible D gene (5 bases). CDR3 size: 12 residues. V was clipped by 6 bases and J by 4 bases, with 9 bases between them. The CDR3 DNA sequence: TGTGCCAGCAGGCCCGGGGGCTATGGCTACACCTTC. Its protein is CASRPGGYGYTF.

This clonotype was counted many times. The chain has TRBV25-1 and TRBJ1-3; possibly TRBD1 for D (6 bases). The CDR3 extends over 16 amino acids. The V gene lost 7 bases and the J gene lost 6 bases, with 22 bases spanning the gap. Germline V CDR1 and CDR2: MGHDK, SYGVNS. The CDR3 protein is CASKQRGQRCSNTIYF. In DNA, the CDR3 is TGTGCCAGCAAGCAGCGGGGGCAGCGATGCTCAAACACCATATATTTT. Based on the CDR3 plus reference TRBV25-1 and TRBJ1-3, the full variable domain is EADIYQTPRYLVIGTGKKITLECSQTMGHDKMYWYQQDPGMELHLIHYSYGVNSTEKGDLSSESTVSRIRTEHFPLTLESARPSHTSQYLCASKQRGQRCSNTIYFGEGSWLTVV.

In this sample, this clonotype turned up many times. The chain uses TRBV28 and TRBJ1-1; no clear D. The germline V gene has CDR1 MDHEN and CDR2 SYDVKM. Trimming removed 6 bases from V and 3 bases from J, with 5 bases in between. The CDR3 has 11 residues. The chain's CDR3 is CASSIHTEAFF. The CDR3 nucleotides are TGTGCCAGCAGCATACACACTGAAGCTTTCTTT.

This clonotype was detected a few times. V is TRBV20-1 and J is TRBJ2-1, with D perhaps TRBD2 (5 bases). V lost 8 bases and J 8 bases, leaving 19 bases between the germline ends. Germline CDR1 DFQATT, CDR2 SNEGSKA (reference sequence). This CDR3 is built from 13 residues. CDR3: CSLTEGQEYEQFF. CDR3 bases: TGCAGTCTTACCGAGGGCCAGGAGTATGAGCAGTTCTTC.

This clonotype was observed at least ten times. This chain joins TRBV29-1 and TRBJ2-2; D not certain. Trimming removed 0 bases from V and 3 bases from J, with 8 bases in between. Germline V CDR1 and CDR2: SQVTM, ANQGSEA. This CDR3 has 14 amino acids. The CDR3 DNA is TGCAGCGTTGAAGAAGGATCTGACACCGGGGAGCTGTTTTTT. Its translation is CSVEEGSDTGELFF.

This clonotype was found many times. The V gene is TRBV27, the J gene TRBJ2-6, with 11 bases fitting TRBD1. CDR1 and CDR2 from the germline V gene are MNHEY and SMNVEV (reference sequence). This CDR3 comprises 16 residues. V shed 6 bases, J shed 3 bases, and the junction held 4 bases outside the gene matches. CDR3 amino acids: CASRGTGGSGANVLTF. DNA for the CDR3: TGTGCCAGCAGGGGGACAGGGGGAAGTGGGGCCAACGTCCTGACTTTC.

This clonotype was found a few times. V is TRBV27 and J is TRBJ2-1; tentatively, D is TRBD2 (7 bases). Trimming took 5 bases from V and 4 from J, leaving 18 bases between them. CDR3 length: 16 residues. The germline V gene encodes CDR1 MNHEY and CDR2 SMNVEV (reference sequence). The CDR3 nucleotides are TGTGCCAGCAGTAACCCGGGGGCGGGGGATTACAATGAGCAGTTCTTC. This codes for CASSNPGAGDYNEQFF.

The table lists this clonotype with a few counts. The V and J genes are TRBV20-1 and TRBJ2-1; tentative D call: TRBD1 (6 bases). The CDR3 runs 15 residues. V dropped 5 bases and J dropped 7 bases, with 21 bases sitting between them. Germline CDR1 DFQATT, CDR2 SNEGSKA (reference sequence). CDR3 nucleotides: TGCAGTGCTGGGATACAGGGTTATGAGGGGAATGAGCAGTTCTTC. Translation gives CSAGIQGYEGNEQFF.

This clonotype came up a few times. This could be a read error, since a much larger clone is one nucleotide away. This chain uses TRBV7-2 with TRBJ1-4; perhaps TRBD1 as D (6 bases). This CDR3 is built from 13 residues. Looked up from germline, CDR1 is SGHTA and CDR2 is FQGNSA. Trimming shortened V by 5 bases and J by 8 bases, and 12 bases separated the two germline ends. CDR3 amino acids: CASSVLRGEKLFF. The CDR3 DNA reads TGTGCCAGCAGCGTATTGAGGGGGGAAAAACTGTTTTTT.

This clonotype has more than one count but fewer than ten. The J gene is TRBJ2-2, the V gene TRBV11-1; 10 positions match TRBD2. This CDR3 has 18 amino acids. The V segment lost 4 bases and the J segment 0 bases; nucleotides outside the gene matches: 8. The V gene's germline CDR1 is SGHAT and CDR2 FQDESV (reference sequence). Written as DNA, the CDR3 is TGTGCCAGCAGCTCTAGCGGGGGCGCTAGGTCGAACACCGGGGAGCTGTTTTTT. Translation gives CASSSSGGARSNTGELFF.

The CDR3, as DNA: TGTGCCAGTAGTTTGGCGGGAGGGCCCGGGATGACCGGGGAGCTGTTTTTT. As protein: CASSLAGGPGMTGELFF. V is TRBV19 and J is TRBJ2-2; 9 nucleotides align to TRBD2. V dropped 5 bases and J dropped 5; count of bases not matched to a gene: 12. Germline CDR1 LNHDA, CDR2 SQIVND (reference sequence). The CDR3 loop spans 17 amino acids.

This clonotype has a count of ten or more. V is TRBV12-3 or TRBV12-4 and J is TRBJ2-5; D not resolved. Trimming stripped 3 bases from V and 5 bases from J, with 19 bases between. The CDR3 covers 16 residues. The CDR3 nucleotides are TGTGCCAGCAGTTTTGCGGTGATCCATTCCAGCGAGACCCAGTACTTC. Amino acid sequence: CASSFAVIHSSETQYF.

This sequence joins TRBV28 and TRBJ1-5; D remains ambiguous. Trimming pared 6 bases from V and 2 bases from J, leaving 14 bases between. CDR1 is MDHEN, CDR2 SYDVKM, per germline. The CDR3 extends over 15 amino acids. CDR3 nucleotide sequence: TGTGCCAGCAGGGAGTCGCGGGTTGGCAATCAGCCCCAGCATTTT. Its translation is CASRESRVGNQPQHF.

In its sample, this clonotype was seen many times. The rearrangement links TRBV7-6 to TRBJ2-7, with D tentatively TRBD1 or TRBD2 (6 bases each). The germline V and J ends were trimmed by 5 bases and 1 base, with 12 bases remaining between them. Per the germline V gene, CDR1 is SGHVS and CDR2 is FNYEAQ. This CDR3 spans 14 amino acids. For the CDR3, the DNA is TGTGCCAGCAGCCAGGGGACTCCGTCCTACGAGCAGTACTTC. Encoded protein: CASSQGTPSYEQYF.

This clonotype has only a few counts. The CDR3 loop is CASSSRQRRYEQYF. CDR3 bases: TGTGCCAGCAGTTCCCGGCAGAGGCGCTACGAGCAGTACTTC. The J gene is TRBJ2-7, the V gene TRBV27; D not resolved. Germline assignment: CDR1 MNHEY and CDR2 SMNVEV (reference sequence). Trimming pared 4 bases from V and 3 bases from J, leaving 13 bases between. The CDR3 contains 14 residues.

The rearrangement uses TRBV7-2 and TRBJ1-5; no clear D gene. Trimming took 1 base from V and 9 from J, leaving 10 bases between them. Germline V gene data show CDR1 as SGHTA and CDR2 as FQGNSA. The CDR3 totals 13 residues. The CDR3 loop is CASSLGWWGPQHF. The CDR3 nucleotides read TGTGCCAGCAGCTTAGGATGGTGGGGGCCCCAGCATTTT.

There are many counts of this clonotype. The J gene is TRBJ2-3, the V gene TRBV27, with D uncertain. The CDR3 is made up of 15 amino acids. Trimming stripped 4 bases from V and 0 bases from J, with 11 bases between. CDR1 and CDR2 (germline): MNHEY, SMNVEV (reference sequence). CDR3 in amino acids: CASSSGSTSTDTQYF. The CDR3 bases are TGTGCCAGCAGTTCGGGCTCGACTAGCACAGATACGCAGTATTTT.

The J gene is TRBJ2-7, the V gene TRBV7-9; D might be TRBD2 (6 bases). The CDR3 has 13 residues. Trimming left V 6 bases short and J 7 bases short, with 16 bases between. Germline V CDR1 and CDR2: SEHNR, FQNEAQ (reference sequence). CDR3 residues: CASRRDSSWEQYF. The CDR3 region has the DNA TGTGCCAGCAGGCGGGATTCTTCGTGGGAGCAGTACTTC.

In this sample, this clonotype turned up many times. The chain employs TRBV20-1 and TRBJ2-5, with D unresolved. CDR1 is DFQATT, CDR2 SNEGSKA, per germline (reference sequence). V was shortened by 2 bases and J by 3 bases, with 7 bases between the two germline ends. There are 12 residues in the CDR3. The CDR3 DNA reads TGCAGTGCTAGAACCCACAAAGAGACCCAGTACTTC. Protein sequence: CSARTHKETQYF.

Ten or more counts support this clonotype. A read error may produce the germline difference seen at one junction end. The chain has TRBV6-2 or TRBV6-3 and TRBJ2-1, with D possibly TRBD2 on 5 matching bases. The CDR3 has 14 residues. Germline V gene data show CDR1 as MNHEY and CDR2 as SVGEGT. In DNA form, the CDR3 reads TGTGCCAGCAGTCACTCGTGGGAGCCAAATGAGCAGTTCTTC. Protein sequence: CASSHSWEPNEQFF.

This chain links TRBV6-5 with TRBJ2-3; D not resolved. This CDR3 has 16 amino acids. V lost 0 bases and J 0 bases, leaving 10 bases between the germline ends. Germline assignment: CDR1 MNHEY and CDR2 SVGAGI. CDR3 DNA: TGTGCCAGCAGTTACTCTGGGCTGACTAGCACAGATACGCAGTATTTT. Protein product: CASSYSGLTSTDTQYF.

This clonotype has at least ten counts. The J gene is TRBJ2-7, the V gene TRBV25-1; D is undetermined. Germline loops: CDR1 MGHDK, CDR2 SYGVNS. V lost 5 bases and J 6 bases, leaving 5 bases between the germline ends. CDR3 length: 10 residues. The CDR3 region is CASSNIEQYF. Here the CDR3 DNA reads TGTGCCAGCAGTAATATCGAGCAGTACTTC.

This clonotype was counted only a few times. The CDR3 sequence is CASRNQGSGELFF. The CDR3 DNA reads as TGTGCCAGCCGGAATCAGGGGAGCGGGGAGCTGTTTTTT. This chain joins TRBV12-3 or TRBV12-4 and TRBJ2-2, with a tentative D call TRBD1 (6 bases). V was trimmed by 8 bases and J by 7 bases, leaving 14 bases between them. The CDR3 has 13 amino acids.

This clonotype was counted many times. A read error may account for a junction end that differs from germline. V and J are TRBV29-1 and TRBJ2-1; 7 nucleotides match TRBD1. The length of the CDR3 is 11 residues. Germline V gene lookup returns CDR1 SQVTM and CDR2 ANQGSEA. CDR3 amino acids: CSVRLDRVIQF. CDR3 DNA sequence: TGCAGCGTTAGATTAGACAGGGTAATCCAGTTC.